A selection of T cell receptor beta chains follows, all from one sample in a study of neurological immune-mediated disorders. MiXCR was run by TCRdb on the 5' RACE reads, yielding one entry per CDR3 protein. The sample contains 67,000 or so distinct CDR3 sequences, around 15% of which appear only once. Sequenced: PBMCs. The receptors shown here come from a female donor with HTLV-1-associated myelopathy (HAM/TSP). The CDR3 runs from the conserved cysteine through the conserved F or W. The D gene is left open where the match is weak. Clone size is stated in some rows and not others, as once, few, many or a class when expanded.

>-|TRBV5-1|TRBJ2-3|many
CASSLKADTDTQYF
TGCGCCAGCAGCTTAAAGGCGGACACAGATACGCAGTATTTT
>TRBD2|TRBV28|TRBJ2-1|medium-sized
CASASGGEDEQFF
TGTGCCAGCGCCTCGGGAGGGGAAGATGAGCAGTTCTTC
>TRBD1|TRBV12-3/TRBV12-4|TRBJ2-2|few
CASSYDRGIGELFF
TGTGCCAGCAGTTACGACAGGGGTATCGGGGAGCTGTTTTTT
>-|TRBV12-3/TRBV12-4|TRBJ2-7|-
CASSSWQGETYEQYF
TGTGCCAGCAGTTCGTGGCAGGGTGAGACCTACGAGCAGTACTTC
>-|TRBV5-1|TRBJ2-3|many
CASSWGADDTQYF
TGCGCCAGCAGCTGGGGGGCCGATGATACGCAGTATTTT
>-|TRBV28|TRBJ2-2|many
CASSPSIPGAGELFF
TGTGCCAGCAGTCCCTCCATACCGGGAGCCGGGGAGCTGTTTTTT
>TRBD2|TRBV11-3|TRBJ2-3|many
CASSLGGLAGHPTDTQYF
TGTGCCAGCAGCTTAGGAGGACTAGCGGGGCACCCCACAGATACGCAGTATTTT
>-|TRBV5-1|TRBJ1-1|many
CASSLISEAEAFF
TGCGCCAGCAGCTTAATATCGGAGGCTGAAGCTTTCTTT
>-|TRBV5-1|TRBJ2-3|few
CASSTSTWAGTDTQYF
TGCGCCAGCAGCACAAGCACTTGGGCAGGCACAGATACGCAGTATTTT
>-|TRBV11-1|TRBJ1-5|many
CASISRRAGFRNQPQHF
TGTGCCAGCATCAGTAGGAGGGCAGGTTTCCGCAATCAGCCCCAGCATTTT
>-|TRBV5-4|TRBJ1-5|-
CASSLGGAGQPQHF
TGTGCCAGCAGCTTAGGAGGGGCGGGTCAGCCCCAGCATTTT
>TRBD1|TRBV4-1|TRBJ2-1|many
CASSQGRTGVYNEQFF
TGCGCCAGCAGCCAAGGTCGCACAGGGGTTTACAATGAGCAGTTCTTC
>-|TRBV24-1|TRBJ1-1|many
CATSFFAEAFF
TGTGCCACCAGTTTTTTCGCTGAAGCTTTCTTT
>TRBD2|TRBV7-9|TRBJ2-1|many
CASSLGLAGVLDEQFF
TGTGCCAGCAGCTTAGGCCTAGCGGGGGTACTCGATGAGCAGTTCTTC
>-|TRBV5-1|TRBJ2-2|many
CASSRTLYTGELFF
TGCGCCAGCAGCAGGACTCTCTACACCGGGGAGCTGTTTTTT
>TRBD1|TRBV20-1|TRBJ2-3|many
CSAKAGTGGTDTQYF
TGCAGTGCTAAAGCCGGGACAGGGGGCACAGATACGCAGTATTTT
>-|TRBV7-9|TRBJ2-2|many
CASSFGDGELFF
TGTGCCAGCAGTTTTGGTGACGGGGAGCTGTTTTTT
>TRBD2|TRBV4-1|TRBJ2-1|many
CASSTAGGYNEQFF
TGCGCCAGCAGCACCGCGGGGGGTTACAATGAGCAGTTCTTC
>TRBD2|TRBV20-1|TRBJ2-3|few
CSARQKRLAGATDTQYF
TGCAGTGCTAGACAAAAACGACTAGCGGGGGCCACAGATACGCAGTATTTT
>-|TRBV20-1|TRBJ2-3|many
CSASGNFDTQYF
TGCAGTGCGTCCGGGAACTTCGATACGCAGTATTTT
>-|TRBV7-6|TRBJ2-1|many
CASSLESWRNEQFF
TGTGCCAGCAGCTTAGAGTCTTGGCGAAATGAGCAGTTCTTC